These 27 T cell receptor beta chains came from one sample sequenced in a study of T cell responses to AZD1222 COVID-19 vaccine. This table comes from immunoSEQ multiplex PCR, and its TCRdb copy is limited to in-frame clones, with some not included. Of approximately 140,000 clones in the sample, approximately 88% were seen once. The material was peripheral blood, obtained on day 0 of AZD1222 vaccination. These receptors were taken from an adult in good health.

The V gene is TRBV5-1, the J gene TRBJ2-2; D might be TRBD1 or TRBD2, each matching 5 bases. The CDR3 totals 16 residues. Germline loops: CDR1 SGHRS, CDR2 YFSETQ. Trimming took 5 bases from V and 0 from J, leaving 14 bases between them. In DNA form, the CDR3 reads TGCGCCAGCAGGAATTGGCAGGGACCGAACACCGGGGAGCTGTTTTTT. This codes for CASRNWQGPNTGELFF.

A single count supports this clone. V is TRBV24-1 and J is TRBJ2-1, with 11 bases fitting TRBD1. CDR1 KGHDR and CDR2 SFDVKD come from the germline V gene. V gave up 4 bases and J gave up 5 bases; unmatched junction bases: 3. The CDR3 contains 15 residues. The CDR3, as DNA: TGTGCCACCAGTGACCCGGGACAGGGGGACAATGAGCAGTTCTTC. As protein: CATSDPGQGDNEQFF.

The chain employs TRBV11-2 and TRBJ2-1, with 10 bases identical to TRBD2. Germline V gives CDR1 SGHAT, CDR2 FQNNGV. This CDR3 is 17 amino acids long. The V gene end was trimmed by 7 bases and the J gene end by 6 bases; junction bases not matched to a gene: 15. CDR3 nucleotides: TGTGCCAGCACCCTTAGGGCTGTTCTAGCGGGGGTCAATGAGCAGTTCTTC. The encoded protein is CASTLRAVLAGVNEQFF.

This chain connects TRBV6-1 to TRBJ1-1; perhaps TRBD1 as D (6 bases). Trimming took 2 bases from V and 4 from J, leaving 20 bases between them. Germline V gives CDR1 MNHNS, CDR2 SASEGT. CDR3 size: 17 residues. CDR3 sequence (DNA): TGTGCCAGCAGTGAACCCGGAAATCAACGAGGGGGCACTGAAGCTTTCTTT. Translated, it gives CASSEPGNQRGGTEAFF.

The DNA for the CDR3 is TGTGCCAGCAGCCAACAGGGGGCCTCCGAGCAGTACTTC. Translated, it gives CASSQQGASEQYF. This chain links TRBV6-5 with TRBJ2-7; 9 positions match TRBD1. This CDR3 spans 13 amino acids. Trimming at V came to 6 bases and at J to 6 bases, leaving 6 bases not matched to a gene. Germline V gene sequence: CDR1 MNHEY, CDR2 SVGAGI.

DNA for the CDR3: TGTGCCAGCAGCATTAGGCGGGGAAATTCACCCCTCCACTTT. This gives the protein CASSIRRGNSPLHF. This chain joins TRBV9 and TRBJ1-6, with D unresolved. The CDR3 is 14 residues long. Germline V CDR1 and CDR2: SGDLS, YYNGEE. V was trimmed by 4 bases and J by 7 bases, leaving 12 bases between them.

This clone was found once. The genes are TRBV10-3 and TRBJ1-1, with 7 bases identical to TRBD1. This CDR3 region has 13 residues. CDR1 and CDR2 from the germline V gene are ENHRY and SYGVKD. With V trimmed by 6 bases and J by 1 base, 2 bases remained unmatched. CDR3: CAIRQGGNTEAFF. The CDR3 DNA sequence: TGTGCCATCAGGCAGGGGGGGAACACTGAAGCTTTCTTT.

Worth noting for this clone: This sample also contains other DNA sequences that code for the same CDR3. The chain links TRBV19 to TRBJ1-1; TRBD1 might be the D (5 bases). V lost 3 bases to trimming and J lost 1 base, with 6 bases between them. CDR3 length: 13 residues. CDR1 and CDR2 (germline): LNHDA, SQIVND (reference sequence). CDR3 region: CASSIQGNTEAFF. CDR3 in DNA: TGTGCCAGTAGTATTCAGGGGAACACTGAAGCTTTCTTT.

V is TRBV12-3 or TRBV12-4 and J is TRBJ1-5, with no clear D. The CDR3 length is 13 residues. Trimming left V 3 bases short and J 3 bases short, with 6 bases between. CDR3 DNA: TGTGCCAGCAGTTTCCGGGCCAATCAGCCCCAGCATTTT. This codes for CASSFRANQPQHF.

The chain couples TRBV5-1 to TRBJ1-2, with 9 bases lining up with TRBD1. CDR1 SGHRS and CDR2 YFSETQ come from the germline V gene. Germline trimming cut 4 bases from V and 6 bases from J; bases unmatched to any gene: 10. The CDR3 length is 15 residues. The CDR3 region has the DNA TGCGCCAGCAGCGGGGACAGGGCTGGGTACAATGGCTACACCTTC. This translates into CASSGDRAGYNGYTF. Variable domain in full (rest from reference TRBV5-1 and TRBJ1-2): KAGVTQTPRYLIKTRGQQVTLSCSPISGHRSVSWYQQTPGQGLQFLFEYFSETQRNKGNFPGRFSGRQFSNSRSEMNVSTLELGDSALYLCASSGDRAGYNGYTFGSGTRLTVV.

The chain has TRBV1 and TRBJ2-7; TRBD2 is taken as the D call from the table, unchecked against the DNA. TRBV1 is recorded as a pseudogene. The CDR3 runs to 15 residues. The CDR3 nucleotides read TGCACCAGCAGCCAACGCGACCGACTACCTCCCGAGCAGTACTTC. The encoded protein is CTSSQRDRLPPEQYF.

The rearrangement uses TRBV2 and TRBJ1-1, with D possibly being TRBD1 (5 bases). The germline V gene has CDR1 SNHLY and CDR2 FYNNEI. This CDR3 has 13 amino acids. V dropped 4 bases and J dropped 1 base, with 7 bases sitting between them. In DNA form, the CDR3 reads TGTGCCAGCAGTGGACAGAAGAACACTGAAGCTTTCTTT. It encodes CASSGQKNTEAFF.

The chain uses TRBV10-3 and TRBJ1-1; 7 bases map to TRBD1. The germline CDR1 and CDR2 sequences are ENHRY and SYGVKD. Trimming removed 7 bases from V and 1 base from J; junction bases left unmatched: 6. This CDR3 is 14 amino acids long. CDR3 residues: CAINGQDRNTEAFF. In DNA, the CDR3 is TGTGCCATCAACGGACAGGATAGGAACACTGAAGCTTTCTTT.

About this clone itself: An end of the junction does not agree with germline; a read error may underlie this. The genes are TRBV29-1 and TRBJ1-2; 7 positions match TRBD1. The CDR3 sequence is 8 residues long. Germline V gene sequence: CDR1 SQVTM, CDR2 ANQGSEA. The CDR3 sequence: CSAEGDSF. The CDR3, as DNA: TGCAGCGCCGAGGGGGACAGCTTC.

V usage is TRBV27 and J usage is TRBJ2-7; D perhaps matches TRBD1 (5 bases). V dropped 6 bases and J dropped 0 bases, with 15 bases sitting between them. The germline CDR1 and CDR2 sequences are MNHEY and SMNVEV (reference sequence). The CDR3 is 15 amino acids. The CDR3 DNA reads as TGTGCCAGCAGCGGGCCGGGCAGGGTCTCCTACGAGCAGTACTTC. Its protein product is CASSGPGRVSYEQYF.

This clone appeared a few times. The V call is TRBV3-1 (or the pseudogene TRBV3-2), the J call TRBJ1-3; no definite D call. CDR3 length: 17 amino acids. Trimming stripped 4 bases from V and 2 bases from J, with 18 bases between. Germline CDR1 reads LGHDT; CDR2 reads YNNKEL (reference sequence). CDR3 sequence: CASSPQLRSQAGNTIYF. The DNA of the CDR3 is TGTGCCAGCAGCCCCCAGCTCAGGTCCCAAGCTGGAAACACCATATATTTT.

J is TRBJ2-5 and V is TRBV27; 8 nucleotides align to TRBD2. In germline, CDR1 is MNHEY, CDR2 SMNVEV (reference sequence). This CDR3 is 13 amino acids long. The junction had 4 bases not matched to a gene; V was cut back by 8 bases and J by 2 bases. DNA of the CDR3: TGTGCCAGCCGTGGACTAGCTCAAGAGACCCAGTACTTC. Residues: CASRGLAQETQYF.

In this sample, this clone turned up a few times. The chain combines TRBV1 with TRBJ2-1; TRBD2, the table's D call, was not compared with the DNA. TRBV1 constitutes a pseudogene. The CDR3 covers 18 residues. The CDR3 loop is CTSSQAPGLWVNYNEQFF. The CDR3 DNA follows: TGCACCAGCAGCCAAGCCCCGGGACTATGGGTGAATTACAATGAGCAGTTCTTC.

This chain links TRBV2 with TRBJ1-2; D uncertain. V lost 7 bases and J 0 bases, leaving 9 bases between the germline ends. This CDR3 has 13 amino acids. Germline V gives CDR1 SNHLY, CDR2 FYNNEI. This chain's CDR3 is CASTPGANYGYTF. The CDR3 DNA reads TGTGCCAGCACTCCCGGAGCTAACTATGGCTACACCTTC.

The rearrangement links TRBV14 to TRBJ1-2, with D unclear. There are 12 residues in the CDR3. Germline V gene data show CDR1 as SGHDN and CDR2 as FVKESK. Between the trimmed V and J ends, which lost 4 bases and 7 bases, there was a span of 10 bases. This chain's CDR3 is CASSRTSLGYTF. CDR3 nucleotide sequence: TGTGCCAGCAGCCGGACCTCCCTTGGCTACACCTTC.

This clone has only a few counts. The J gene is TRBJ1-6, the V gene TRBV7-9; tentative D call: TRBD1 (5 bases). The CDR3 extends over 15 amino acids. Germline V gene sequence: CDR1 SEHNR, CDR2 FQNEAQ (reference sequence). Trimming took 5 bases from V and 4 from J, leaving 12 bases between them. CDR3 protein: CASSPQAQYNSPLHF. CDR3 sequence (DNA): TGTGCCAGCAGCCCACAGGCGCAATATAATTCACCCCTCCACTTT.

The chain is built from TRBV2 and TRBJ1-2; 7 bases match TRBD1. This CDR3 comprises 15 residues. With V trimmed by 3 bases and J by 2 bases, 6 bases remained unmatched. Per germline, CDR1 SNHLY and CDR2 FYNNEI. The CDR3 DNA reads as TGTGCCAGCAGTGATTTCAACAGGGGCAACTATGGCTACACCTTC. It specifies CASSDFNRGNYGYTF.

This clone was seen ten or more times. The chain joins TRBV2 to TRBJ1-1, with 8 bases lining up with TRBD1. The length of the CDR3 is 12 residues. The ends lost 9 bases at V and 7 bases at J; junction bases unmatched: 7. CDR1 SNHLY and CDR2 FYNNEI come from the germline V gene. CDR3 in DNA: TGTGCCAGAAGGACAGGGTTCGGTGAAGCTTTCTTT. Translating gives CARRTGFGEAFF.

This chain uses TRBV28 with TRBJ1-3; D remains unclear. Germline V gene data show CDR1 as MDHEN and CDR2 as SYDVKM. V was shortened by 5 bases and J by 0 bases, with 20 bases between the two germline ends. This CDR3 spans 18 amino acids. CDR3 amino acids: CASSPISPTVRSGNTIYF. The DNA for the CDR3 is TGTGCCAGCAGTCCCATTTCGCCGACGGTACGCTCTGGAAACACCATATATTTT.

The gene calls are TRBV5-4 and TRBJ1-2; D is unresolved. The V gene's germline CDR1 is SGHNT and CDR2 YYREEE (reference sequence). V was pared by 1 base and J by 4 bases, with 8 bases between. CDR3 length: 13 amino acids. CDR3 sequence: CASSLMGSYGYTF. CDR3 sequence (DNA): TGTGCCAGCAGCTTGATGGGCAGCTATGGCTACACCTTC. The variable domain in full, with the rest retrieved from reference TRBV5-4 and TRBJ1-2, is ETGVTQSPTHLIKTRGQQVTLRCSSQSGHNTVSWYQQALGQGPQFIFQYYREEENGRGNFPPRFSGLQFPNYSSELNVNALELDDSALYLCASSLMGSYGYTFGSGTRLTVV.

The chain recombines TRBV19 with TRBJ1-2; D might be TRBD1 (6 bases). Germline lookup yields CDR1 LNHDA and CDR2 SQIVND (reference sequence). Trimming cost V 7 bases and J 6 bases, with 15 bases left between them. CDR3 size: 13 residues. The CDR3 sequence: CASNIQGFNGYTF. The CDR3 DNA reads TGTGCCAGTAACATACAGGGTTTTAATGGCTACACCTTC. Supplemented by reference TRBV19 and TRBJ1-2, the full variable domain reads DGGITQSPKYLFRKEGQNVTLSCEQNLNHDAMYWYRQDPGQGLRLIYYSQIVNDFQKGDIAEGYSVSREKKESFPLTVTSAQKNPTAFYLCASNIQGFNGYTFGSGTRLTVV.

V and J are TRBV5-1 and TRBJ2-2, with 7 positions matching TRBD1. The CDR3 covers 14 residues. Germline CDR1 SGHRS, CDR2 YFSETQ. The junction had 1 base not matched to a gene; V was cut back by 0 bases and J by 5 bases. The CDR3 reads CASSLVTGTGELFF. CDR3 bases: TGCGCCAGCAGCTTGGTGACAGGGACCGGGGAGCTGTTTTTT.